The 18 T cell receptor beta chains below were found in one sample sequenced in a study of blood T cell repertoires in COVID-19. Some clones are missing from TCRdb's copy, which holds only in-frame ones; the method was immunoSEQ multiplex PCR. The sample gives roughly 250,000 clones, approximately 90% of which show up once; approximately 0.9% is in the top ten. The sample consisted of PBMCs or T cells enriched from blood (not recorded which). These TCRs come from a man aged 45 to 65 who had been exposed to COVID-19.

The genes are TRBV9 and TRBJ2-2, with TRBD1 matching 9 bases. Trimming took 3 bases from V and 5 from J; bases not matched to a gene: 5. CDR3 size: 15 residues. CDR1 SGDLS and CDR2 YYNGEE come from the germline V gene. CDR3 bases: TGTGCCAGCAGCGACAGACAGGGGGGGACCGGGGAGCTGTTTTTT. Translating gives CASSDRQGGTGELFF.

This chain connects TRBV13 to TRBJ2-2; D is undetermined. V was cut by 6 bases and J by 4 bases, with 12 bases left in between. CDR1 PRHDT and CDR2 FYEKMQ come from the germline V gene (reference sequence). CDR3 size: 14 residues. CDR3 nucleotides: TGTGCCAGCAGTCCCCGGTCTTTCACCGGGGAGCTGTTTTTT. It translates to CASSPRSFTGELFF.

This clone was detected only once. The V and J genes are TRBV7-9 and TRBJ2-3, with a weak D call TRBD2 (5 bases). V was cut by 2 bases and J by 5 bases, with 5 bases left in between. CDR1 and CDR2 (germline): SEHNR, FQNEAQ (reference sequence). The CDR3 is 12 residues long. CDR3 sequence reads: CASSLREDTQYF. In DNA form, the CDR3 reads TGTGCCAGCAGCTTACGGGAAGATACGCAGTATTTT.

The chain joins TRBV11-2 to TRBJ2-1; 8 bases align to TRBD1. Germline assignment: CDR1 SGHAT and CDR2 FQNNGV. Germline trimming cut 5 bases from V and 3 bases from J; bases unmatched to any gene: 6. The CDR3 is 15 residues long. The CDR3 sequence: CASSPGTGGYNEQFF. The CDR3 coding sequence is TGTGCCAGCAGCCCCGGGACAGGAGGCTACAATGAGCAGTTCTTC.

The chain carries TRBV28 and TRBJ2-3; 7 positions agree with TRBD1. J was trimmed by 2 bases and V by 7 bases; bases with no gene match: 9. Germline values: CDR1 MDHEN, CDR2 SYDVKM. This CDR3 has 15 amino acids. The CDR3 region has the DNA TGTGCCAGCATCCCTCTAGGACAGGTCACAGATACGCAGTATTTT. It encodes CASIPLGQVTDTQYF. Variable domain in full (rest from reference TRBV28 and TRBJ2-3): DVKVTQSSRYLVKRTGEKVFLECVQDMDHENMFWYRQDPGLGLRLIYFSYDVKMKEKGDIPEGYSVSREKKERFSLILESASTNQTSMYLCASIPLGQVTDTQYFGPGTRLTVL.

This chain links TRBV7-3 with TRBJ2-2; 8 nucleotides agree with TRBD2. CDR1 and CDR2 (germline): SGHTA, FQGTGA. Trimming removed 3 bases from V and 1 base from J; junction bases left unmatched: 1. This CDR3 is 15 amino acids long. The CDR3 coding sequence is TGTGCCAGCAGCTTGAGCGGGAGGAACACCGGGGAGCTGTTTTTT. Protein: CASSLSGRNTGELFF.

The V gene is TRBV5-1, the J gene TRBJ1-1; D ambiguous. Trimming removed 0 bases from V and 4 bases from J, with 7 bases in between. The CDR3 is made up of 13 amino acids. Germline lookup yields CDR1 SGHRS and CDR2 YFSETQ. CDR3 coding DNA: TGCGCCAGCAGCTTGGGGGCCGGCACTGAAGCTTTCTTT. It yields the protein CASSLGAGTEAFF.

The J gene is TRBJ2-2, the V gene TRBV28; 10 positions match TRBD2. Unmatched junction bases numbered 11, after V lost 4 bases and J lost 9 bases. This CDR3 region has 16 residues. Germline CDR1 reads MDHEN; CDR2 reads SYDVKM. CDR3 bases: TGTGCCAGCAGTTCGGCGGCTAGCGGGAGATACTGGGAGCTGTTTTTT. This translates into CASSSAASGRYWELFF.

The CDR3: CASRRDSDGYTF. CDR3 bases: TGTGCCAGCAGGCGAGACAGCGATGGCTACACCTTC. The chain joins TRBV2 to TRBJ1-2; possibly TRBD1 for D (5 bases). V lost 6 bases and J lost 6, with 11 bases in between. Germline lookup yields CDR1 SNHLY and CDR2 FYNNEI. The CDR3 totals 12 residues.

The CDR3: CASSLEVARDTGELFF. The CDR3 DNA follows: TGTGCCAGCAGCTTGGAGGTAGCTCGGGACACCGGGGAGCTGTTTTTT. This chain links TRBV5-4 with TRBJ2-2; D call uncertain. The germline V gene has CDR1 SGHNT and CDR2 YYREEE (reference sequence). The CDR3 totals 16 residues. The ends were cut back, 0 bases at V and 3 bases at J, with 12 bases in the middle.

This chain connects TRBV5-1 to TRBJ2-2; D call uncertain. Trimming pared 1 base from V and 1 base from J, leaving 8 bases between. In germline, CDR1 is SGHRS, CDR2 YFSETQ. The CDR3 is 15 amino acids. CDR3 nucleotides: TGCGCCAGCAGCTTGTCGGAGAGGAACACCGGGGAGCTGTTTTTT. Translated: CASSLSERNTGELFF.

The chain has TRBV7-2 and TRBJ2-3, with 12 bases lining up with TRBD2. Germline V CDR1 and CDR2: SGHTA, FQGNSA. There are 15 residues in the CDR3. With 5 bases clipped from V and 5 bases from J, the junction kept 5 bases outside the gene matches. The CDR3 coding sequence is TGTGCCAGCAGCGCACTAGCGGGAGGTATAGATACGCAGTATTTT. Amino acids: CASSALAGGIDTQYF.

The DNA for the CDR3 is TGTGCCAGCAGTGAAGTAACAGAAGGAGGCTACACCTTC. Its translation is CASSEVTEGGYTF. V is TRBV6-1 and J is TRBJ1-2; D gene unclear. Trimming left V 1 base short and J 8 bases short, with 11 bases between. The germline gives CDR1 MNHNS, CDR2 SASEGT. The CDR3 spans 13 residues.

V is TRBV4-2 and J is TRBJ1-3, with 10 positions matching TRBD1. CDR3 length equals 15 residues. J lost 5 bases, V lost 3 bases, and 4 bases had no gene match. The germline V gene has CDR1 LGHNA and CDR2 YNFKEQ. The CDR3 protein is CASSHGQGVRNTIYF. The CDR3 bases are TGTGCCAGCAGCCACGGACAGGGGGTTAGAAACACCATATATTTT.

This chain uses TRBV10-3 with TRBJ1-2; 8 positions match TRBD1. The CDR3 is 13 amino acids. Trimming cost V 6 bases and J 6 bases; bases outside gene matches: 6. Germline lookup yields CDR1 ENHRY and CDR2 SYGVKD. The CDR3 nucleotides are TGTGCCATCAGCTCGACAGGGGTCGATGGCTACACCTTC. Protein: CAISSTGVDGYTF.

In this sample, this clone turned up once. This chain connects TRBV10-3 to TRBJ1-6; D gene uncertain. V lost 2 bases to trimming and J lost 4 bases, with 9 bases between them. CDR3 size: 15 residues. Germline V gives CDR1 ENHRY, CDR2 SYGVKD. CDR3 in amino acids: CAISEPTSYNSPLHF. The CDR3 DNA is TGTGCCATCAGTGAGCCGACAAGTTATAATTCACCCCTCCACTTT.

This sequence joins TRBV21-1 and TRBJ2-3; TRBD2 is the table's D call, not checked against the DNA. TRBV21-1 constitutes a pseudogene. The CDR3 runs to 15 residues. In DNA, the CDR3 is TGTGCCAGCAGCAAAGCGCGGGTCGACACAGATACGCAGTATTTT. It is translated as CASSKARVDTDTQYF.

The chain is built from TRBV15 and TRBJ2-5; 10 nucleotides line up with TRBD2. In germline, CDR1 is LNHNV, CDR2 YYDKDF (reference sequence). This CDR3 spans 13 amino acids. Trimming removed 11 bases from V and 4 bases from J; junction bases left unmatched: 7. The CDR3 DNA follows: TGTGCCGCGGCTAGCGGGGGCCCAGAGACCCAGTACTTC. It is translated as CAAASGGPETQYF.